Presented here are 12 T cell receptor beta chains from one specimen sequenced in a study of T cells in Graves' hyperthyroidism and ophthalmopathy. The investigators amplified TCR beta CDR3 regions from RNA transcripts. HTBI primers were employed in a first-round RT-PCR of the TCR CDR3. TCRdb ran MiXCR on the multiplex PCR reads and lists one entry per CDR3 protein. This table has roughly 300,000 distinct CDR3 sequences, 18% appearing once. The sample consisted of blood. Every receptor here comes from a woman aged 45 to 65 with Graves' hyperthyroidism.

The rearrangement links TRBV6-1 to TRBJ2-3, with 15 bases matching TRBD2. Germline V gene lookup returns CDR1 MNHNS and CDR2 SASEGT. The trim removed 6 bases at V and 3 bases at J, leaving 10 bases unmatched. The CDR3 loop spans 18 amino acids. For the CDR3, the DNA is TGTGCCAGCAGGGGGAGGGGACTAGCGGGGGGAGATACAGATACGCAGTATTTT. It codes for CASRGRGLAGGDTDTQYF.

The V call is TRBV4-1, the J call TRBJ2-1, with D possibly being TRBD2 (5 bases). Germline values: CDR1 MGHRA, CDR2 YSYEKL. This CDR3 has 16 amino acids. Trimming took 7 bases from V and 8 from J, leaving 24 bases between them. The CDR3 region is CASTLSGLGQVDEQFF. The CDR3 DNA reads as TGCGCCAGCACCCTAAGTGGACTCGGCCAGGTCGATGAGCAGTTCTTC.

In this sample, this clonotype turned up a few times. V usage is TRBV20-1 and J usage is TRBJ2-1; perhaps TRBD2 as D (6 bases). This CDR3 comprises 14 residues. V was clipped by 0 bases and J by 1 base, with 7 bases between them. Germline lookup yields CDR1 DFQATT and CDR2 SNEGSKA (reference sequence). The CDR3 loop is CSARDGRSYNEQFF. In DNA form, the CDR3 reads TGCAGTGCTAGAGACGGGAGATCCTACAATGAGCAGTTCTTC.

This clonotype was seen more than once but under ten times. The gene calls are TRBV20-1 and TRBJ1-5; a possible D gene is TRBD1 (6 bases). Germline-derived CDR1 and CDR2 are DFQATT and SNEGSKA (reference sequence). V gave up 1 base and J gave up 7 bases, with 14 bases separating them. The CDR3 sequence is 14 residues long. In DNA, the CDR3 is TGCAGTGCTAGAGGGACAGATCCCAGCCAGCCCCAGCATTTT. Its protein product is CSARGTDPSQPQHF.

This clonotype was counted at least ten times. V gene TRBV3-1 combines with J gene TRBJ1-2; D is perhaps TRBD1 (6 bases). The CDR3 consists of 16 residues. Germline V gene lookup returns CDR1 LGHDT and CDR2 YNNKEL (reference sequence). Trimming shortened V by 3 bases and J by 8 bases, and 22 bases separated the two germline ends. The DNA of the CDR3 is TGTGCCAGCAGCCAGGATACAGGGCGAGGGCTGCAGGGCTACACCTTC. This translates into CASSQDTGRGLQGYTF.

Remarks on this clonotype: A read error may produce the germline difference seen at one junction end. The CDR3 loop reads CVSSPGPNSYEQYF. CDR3 nucleotides: TGTGTCAGCTCACCAGGGCCCAATTCCTACGAGCAGTACTTC. The V and J genes are TRBV18 and TRBJ2-7; D is perhaps TRBD1 (5 bases). The CDR3 runs to 14 residues. The germline V gene has CDR1 KGHSH and CDR2 LQKENI.

There are many counts of this clonotype. The CDR3, as DNA: TGCAGTGCTGGACTAGCGGGGGGCACAGATACGCAGTATTTT. Its translation: CSAGLAGGTDTQYF. This chain uses TRBV20-1 with TRBJ2-3; 13 bases fit TRBD2. CDR1 is DFQATT, CDR2 SNEGSKA, per germline (reference sequence). V gave up 5 bases and J gave up 1 base; unmatched junction bases: 0. The CDR3 has 14 residues.

This clonotype was seen only a few times. The chain combines TRBV5-1 with TRBJ2-5; no firm D call. Germline assignment: CDR1 SGHRS and CDR2 YFSETQ. The V end lost 0 bases, the J end lost 4 bases, and 7 bases lay between the germline ends. The CDR3 is 13 amino acids. CDR3 residues: CASSLGSGETQYF. The DNA for the CDR3 is TGCGCCAGCAGCTTGGGGTCAGGAGAGACCCAGTACTTC.

This clonotype was found many times. This rearrangement joins TRBV11-1 to TRBJ2-1, with 9 nucleotides matching TRBD2. This CDR3 contains 15 residues. The V gene end was trimmed by 0 bases and the J gene end by 5 bases; junction bases not matched to a gene: 2. Looked up from germline, CDR1 is SGHAT and CDR2 is FQDESV (reference sequence). The CDR3 nucleotides are TGTGCCAGCAGCTTAGCGACTAGCGGTAACAATGAGCAGTTCTTC. This gives the protein CASSLATSGNNEQFF.

J is TRBJ1-3 and V is TRBV13; the D gene is possibly TRBD1 (5 bases). This CDR3 has 14 residues. Germline V gene lookup returns CDR1 PRHDT and CDR2 FYEKMQ (reference sequence). The ends were cut back, 8 bases at V and 0 bases at J, with 11 bases in the middle. CDR3 in amino acids: CASGGTISGNTIYF. The CDR3 DNA reads as TGTGCCAGCGGGGGAACGATCTCTGGAAACACCATATATTTT.

J is TRBJ2-1 and V is TRBV5-1; no clear D gene. There are 16 residues in the CDR3. Germline values: CDR1 SGHRS, CDR2 YFSETQ. The V end was cut by 2 bases, the J end by 0 bases, with 12 bases between. The CDR3 DNA is TGCGCCAGCAGCTTTACCTCCCCGGGCTCCTACAATGAGCAGTTCTTC. Amino acid sequence: CASSFTSPGSYNEQFF.

This clonotype was seen more than once but under ten times. The chain combines TRBV12-3 or TRBV12-4 with TRBJ2-7; TRBD2 matches at 7 bases. The CDR3 loop spans 15 amino acids. V lost 3 bases to trimming and J lost 2 bases; unmatched junction nucleotides: 7. The CDR3 region has the DNA TGTGCCAGCAGTTTCGCGATAGCGGGTACCTACGAGCAGTACTTC. Translated, it gives CASSFAIAGTYEQYF.